This is a list of T cell receptor beta chains from one sample in a study of blood T cells in healthy people across ages. From the 5' RACE reads, TCRdb called clonotypes with MiXCR, one entry per CDR3 protein. The table records some 1.5 million distinct CDR3 sequences, roughly 27% of them present only once. Material: blood. The receptor source for this set is a woman aged 25-40 years in good health. The conserved cysteine and the conserved F or W are not part of the CDR3 here. The order of the fields is clone size, D gene, V gene, CDR3 protein. D genes are given only for firm matches. Rows may omit the clone size; those that give it use once, few, many or a size class.

abundance: few
d_gene: NA
v_gene: TRBV30
CDR3aa: AWSAEYEQF

abundance: NA
d_gene: TRBD2
v_gene: TRBV6-5
CDR3aa: ASSHKRESYSYEQY

abundance: NA
d_gene: NA
v_gene: TRBV12-3/TRBV12-4
CDR3aa: ASTLTNTGELF

abundance: NA
d_gene: NA
v_gene: TRBV5-6
CDR3aa: ASSLTGMGYTEAF

abundance: NA
d_gene: NA
v_gene: TRBV10-3
CDR3aa: AISESLGGGPSYEQY

abundance: NA
d_gene: NA
v_gene: TRBV7-9
CDR3aa: ASSLGPQSGYT

abundance: NA
d_gene: TRBD1
v_gene: TRBV7-9
CDR3aa: ASSLRTGSIDEQF

abundance: few
d_gene: TRBD2
v_gene: TRBV5-6
CDR3aa: ASSWRLANEQF

abundance: NA
d_gene: NA
v_gene: TRBV2
CDR3aa: AGSVGSVEAF

abundance: many
d_gene: NA
v_gene: TRBV7-9
CDR3aa: ASSASSRGKQY

abundance: few
d_gene: NA
v_gene: TRBV28
CDR3aa: ASSFNGVDGYT

abundance: few
d_gene: NA
v_gene: TRBV7-9
CDR3aa: ASSLAQENYGYT

abundance: few
d_gene: TRBD2
v_gene: TRBV27
CDR3aa: ASSGLAGAEETQY